This TCR beta chain was observed in a study of blood T cell repertoires in COVID-19. Across the study: The cDNA or gDNA used as material had been derived from T cells, B-cell-depleted T cells, or PBMCs.

Original data processing: Reference gene primers were amplified, and this amplification served to estimate nucleated cell counts. Assay: immunoSEQ multiplex PCR; the TCRdb copy retains only in-frame clones and omits some. From that table come the V and J calls and clone size; the DNA was used to work out D and trimming. This sample has 55,000 to 60,000 clones, with approximately 88% found just once. CDR1 and CDR2 from the germline V gene are SGHTA and FQGNSA. The CDR3 is made up of 14 amino acids. Between the trimmed V and J ends, which lost 1 base and 4 bases, there was a span of 8 bases. The specimen was peripheral blood. The TCR sequence derives from a man between 65 and 85 years old with active COVID-19. This chain uses TRBV7-2 with TRBJ2-1, with D perhaps TRBD2 (5 bases). CDR3 DNA sequence: TGTGCCAGCAGCTTAGAACTAGGTTACAATGAGCAGTTCTTC. Amino acids: CASSLELGYNEQFF.